This TCR beta chain was sequenced for a study of shared clonotypes between healthy human individuals. Germline loops: CDR1 SGHRS, CDR2 YFSETQ. The CDR3 spans 14 residues. V lost 4 bases, J lost 3 bases, and 14 bases lay in between. Profiling relied on immunoSEQ multiplex PCR, and the TCRdb table lists in-frame clones only, not all of them. The sample yields about 1.5 million clones, about 98% seen once. Sequenced: naive CD4+ T cells sorted from blood. Stated subset: CD45RA+ positively selected. V usage is TRBV5-1 and J usage is TRBJ2-7, with D perhaps being TRBD1 or TRBD2 (5 bases each). The receptor's source is a man aged 25-45 years in good health. DNA of the CDR3: TGCGCCAGCAGCCCATCCGGGACCCACTACGAGCAGTACTTC. Amino acids: CASSPSGTHYEQYF.